The 30 T cell receptor beta chains below were found in one sample sequenced in a study of identical twins. TCRdb analysed the 5' RACE reads with MiXCR anew, one entry per CDR3 protein. The repertoire holds some 570,000 distinct CDR3 sequences, about 20% seen once, with approximately 0.49% in the top ten. This sample was shared with a second study, whose subject was yellow fever vaccine responses in identical twins.

Source material: CD4+ T cells sorted from blood. The source of these receptors is a woman younger than 30 in good health.

This clonotype was picked up many times. The chain combines TRBV5-1 with TRBJ2-3; 7 nucleotides line up with TRBD1. Germline CDR1 and CDR2: SGHRS and YFSETQ. The CDR3 is 13 amino acids. V dropped 5 bases and J dropped 0; count of bases not matched to a gene: 0. CDR3 DNA: TGCGCCAGCAGGACAGGGAGCACAGATACGCAGTATTTT. It codes for CASRTGSTDTQYF.

This clonotype was seen a few times. V usage is TRBV12-3 or TRBV12-4 and J usage is TRBJ2-6; perhaps D is TRBD1 or TRBD2 (5 bases each). Trimming took 3 bases from V and 0 from J, leaving 9 bases between them. This CDR3 comprises 16 residues. DNA of the CDR3: TGTGCCAGCAGTTTGGGACGGAGCTCTGGGGCCAACGTCCTGACTTTC. It codes for CASSLGRSSGANVLTF.

The V and J genes are TRBV7-8 and TRBJ2-6, with 7 bases matching TRBD2. V trimming: 5 bases; J trimming: 2 bases; junction bases outside the gene matches: 12. CDR3 length: 18 residues. CDR1 and CDR2 from the germline V gene are SGHVS and FQNEAQ. The CDR3 spells CASSPHGGGGAGANVLTF. The CDR3 bases are TGTGCCAGCAGCCCCCATGGGGGGGGAGGAGCTGGGGCCAACGTCCTGACTTTC.

The J gene is TRBJ2-4, the V gene TRBV15, with 9 positions matching TRBD2. V trimming: 0 bases; J trimming: 7 bases; junction bases outside the gene matches: 7. Germline V lookup: CDR1 LNHNV, CDR2 YYDKDF (reference sequence). The CDR3 length is 16 residues. CDR3 sequence (DNA): TGTGCCACCAGCAGAGAGCGGGGGGGGTGGGGTAACATTCAGTACTTC. It translates to CATSRERGGWGNIQYF.

The J gene is TRBJ2-6, the V gene TRBV10-2, with TRBD2 as a possible D gene (6 bases). From germline, CDR1 is WSHSY and CDR2 SAAADI. Trimming pared 5 bases from V and 2 bases from J, leaving 10 bases between. The CDR3 runs to 15 residues. The CDR3 reads CASSPGDPGANVLTF. The CDR3 DNA reads TGCGCCAGCAGTCCGGGGGATCCTGGGGCCAACGTCCTGACTTTC.

This clonotype was detected a few times. CDR3 sequence reads: CAHGRGSSSYNEQFF. CDR3 sequence (DNA): TGTGCCCATGGGAGGGGGTCCAGCTCCTACAATGAGCAGTTCTTC. V is TRBV7-9 and J is TRBJ2-1; tentatively, D is TRBD2 (7 bases). The V and J ends lost 11 bases and 0 bases respectively, with 17 bases between them. Germline V gives CDR1 SEHNR, CDR2 FQNEAQ (reference sequence). This CDR3 is built from 15 residues.

The CDR3 nucleotides are TGTGCCAGCACTGAGACCCGGGTGGGGACCCAGTACTTC. This encodes CASTETRVGTQYF. The V and J genes are TRBV12-3 or TRBV12-4 and TRBJ2-5; D gene ambiguous. The CDR3 has 13 amino acids. V lost 7 bases and J lost 7, with 16 bases in between.

This clonotype was detected many times. The V call is TRBV7-9, the J call TRBJ2-1; D might be TRBD1 (5 bases). This CDR3 spans 13 amino acids. The germline V gene has CDR1 SEHNR and CDR2 FQNEAQ (reference sequence). V was cut by 2 bases and J by 9 bases, with 11 bases left in between. In DNA, the CDR3 is TGTGCCAGCAGCTTAACCAGGGTCAGTGAGCAGTTCTTC. Residues: CASSLTRVSEQFF. The full variable domain, completed using reference TRBV7-9 and TRBJ2-1, is DTGVSQNPRHKITKRGQNVTFRCDPISEHNRLYWYRQTLGQGPEFLTYFQNEAQLEKSRLLSDRFSAERPKGSFSTLEIQRTEQGDSAMYLCASSLTRVSEQFFGPGTRLTVL.

The sample holds a few counts of this clonotype. The chain is built from TRBV20-1 and TRBJ1-1, with TRBD1 as a possible D gene (5 bases). The CDR3 is 12 residues long. Germline V lookup: CDR1 DFQATT, CDR2 SNEGSKA (reference sequence). Trimming left V 0 bases short and J 4 bases short, with 6 bases between. This CDR3 reads CSAREGTTEAFF. The CDR3 coding sequence is TGCAGTGCTAGAGAGGGGACCACTGAAGCTTTCTTT.

CDR3 DNA: TGTGCCAGCAGCCACGGGGTAGGGGGAAATCAGCCCCAGCATTTT. It is translated as CASSHGVGGNQPQHF. The chain employs TRBV3-1 and TRBJ1-5, with TRBD1 as a possible D gene (6 bases). The ends were cut back, 3 bases at V and 4 bases at J, with 13 bases in the middle. CDR3 length: 15 amino acids. Germline CDR1 reads LGHDT; CDR2 reads YNNKEL (reference sequence).

The chain recombines TRBV20-1 with TRBJ2-3; D gene uncertain. Trimming removed 2 bases at V and 5 bases at J, with 8 bases between. The germline gives CDR1 DFQATT, CDR2 SNEGSKA (reference sequence). This CDR3 spans 12 amino acids. CDR3 nucleotide sequence: TGCAGTGCTAGATCGGACCTAGATACGCAGTATTTT. This codes for CSARSDLDTQYF.

This chain links TRBV7-8 with TRBJ2-7; D not certain. Trimming left V 5 bases short and J 7 bases short, with 21 bases between. CDR3 length equals 15 residues. Germline loops: CDR1 SGHVS, CDR2 FQNEAQ. In nucleotides, the CDR3 is TGTGCCAGCAGCCTTCCCAGAGTCGGTAGTGGTGAGCAGTACTTC. Protein product: CASSLPRVGSGEQYF.

There are many counts of this clonotype. V usage is TRBV12-3 or TRBV12-4 and J usage is TRBJ1-2, with D hard to call. This CDR3 comprises 12 residues. V lost 2 bases, J lost 4 bases, and 5 bases lay in between. The CDR3 coding sequence is TGTGCCAGCAGTTTACGTCCCTATGGCTACACCTTC. The encoded protein is CASSLRPYGYTF.

The chain links TRBV28 to TRBJ2-2, with D perhaps TRBD1 (6 bases). CDR1 and CDR2 (germline): MDHEN, SYDVKM. The CDR3 has 15 residues. Trimming cost V 3 bases and J 1 base, with 9 bases left between them. The CDR3 region has the DNA TGTGCCAGCAGTTTGTGGGGGCGGAACACCGGGGAGCTGTTTTTT. Its translation: CASSLWGRNTGELFF.

This chain uses TRBV24-1 with TRBJ2-1; tentatively, D is TRBD1 or TRBD2 (6 bases each). This CDR3 is built from 15 residues. The V gene lost 6 bases and the J gene lost 0 bases, with 11 bases spanning the gap. Germline CDR1 reads KGHDR; CDR2 reads SFDVKD. DNA of the CDR3: TGTGCCACCAGTATAGGGGGGAACTCCTACAATGAGCAGTTCTTC. Protein product: CATSIGGNSYNEQFF.

This clonotype was recorded a few times. The rearrangement links TRBV5-1 to TRBJ1-2; D may be TRBD1 (5 bases). The CDR3 totals 13 residues. CDR1 and CDR2 from the germline V gene are SGHRS and YFSETQ. Trimming stripped 5 bases from V and 1 base from J, with 9 bases between. The CDR3 region is CASSEGDNYGYTF. CDR3 nucleotide sequence: TGCGCCAGCAGTGAAGGGGATAACTATGGCTACACCTTC.

This clonotype was found a few times. The chain has TRBV7-2 and TRBJ2-1, with D possibly TRBD2 on 6 matching bases. Germline lookup yields CDR1 SGHTA and CDR2 FQGNSA. V lost 2 bases, J lost 4 bases, and 15 bases lay in between. CDR3 size: 16 residues. The CDR3: CASSLRVVGGYNEQFF. CDR3 sequence (DNA): TGTGCCAGCAGCTTAAGGGTGGTTGGAGGGTACAATGAGCAGTTCTTC.

The chain joins TRBV12-3 or TRBV12-4 to TRBJ1-1; D remains ambiguous. Trimming removed 5 bases at V and 0 bases at J, with 10 bases between. The CDR3 has 14 residues. CDR3 sequence (DNA): TGTGCCAGCAGTACACACATTATGAACACTGAAGCTTTCTTT. Protein sequence: CASSTHIMNTEAFF.

The chain combines TRBV15 with TRBJ2-1, with no clear D. Per the germline V gene, CDR1 is LNHNV and CDR2 is YYDKDF (reference sequence). V dropped 0 bases and J dropped 10 bases, with 13 bases sitting between them. This CDR3 has 14 residues. Written as DNA, the CDR3 is TGTGCCACCAGCAGAGATCCTGCACCGTTCGAGCAGTTCTTC. Protein: CATSRDPAPFEQFF.

This rearrangement joins TRBV12-3 or TRBV12-4 to TRBJ2-3; 8 bases are shared with TRBD1. V lost 6 bases to trimming and J lost 1 base; unmatched junction nucleotides: 6. This CDR3 has 15 residues. CDR3 in amino acids: CASRLTGVGTDTQYF. In DNA, the CDR3 is TGTGCCAGCAGATTGACAGGGGTAGGCACAGATACGCAGTATTTT.

The chain recombines TRBV11-3 with TRBJ1-1; D is possibly TRBD1 (6 bases). In germline, CDR1 is SGHNT, CDR2 YENEEA. The CDR3 is 16 residues long. Trimming left V 7 bases short and J 7 bases short, with 25 bases between. The CDR3 reads CASKSPAGVNMGEAFF. CDR3 bases: TGTGCCAGCAAGTCTCCTGCAGGGGTTAATATGGGTGAAGCTTTCTTT.

This clonotype was counted once. The chain has TRBV7-2 and TRBJ2-3; D is undetermined. V lost 2 bases and J lost 8, with 8 bases in between. This CDR3 spans 12 amino acids. Germline CDR1 and CDR2: SGHTA and FQGNSA. CDR3 in amino acids: CASSLWLGTQYF. For the CDR3, the DNA is TGTGCCAGCAGCTTATGGTTAGGTACGCAGTATTTT. Full variable domain (rest looked up from reference TRBV7-2 and TRBJ2-3): GAGVSQSPSNKVTEKGKDVELRCDPISGHTALYWYRQSLGQGLEFLIYFQGNSAPDKSGLPSDRFSAERTGGSVSTLTIQRTQQEDSAVYLCASSLWLGTQYFGPGTRLTVL.

The rearrangement uses TRBV3-1 and TRBJ2-3, with 8 bases fitting TRBD1. The ends lost 2 bases at V and 3 bases at J; junction bases unmatched: 7. Germline V gives CDR1 LGHDT, CDR2 YNNKEL (reference sequence). This CDR3 spans 16 amino acids. CDR3 loop: CASSQIRTGRTDTQYF. CDR3 nucleotide sequence: TGTGCCAGCAGCCAAATTAGGACAGGGCGAACAGATACGCAGTATTTT.

The V and J genes are TRBV10-3 and TRBJ2-7, with D possibly TRBD1 on 6 matching bases. The CDR3 sequence is 12 residues long. V was shortened by 2 bases and J by 6 bases, with 8 bases between the two germline ends. Per the germline V gene, CDR1 is ENHRY and CDR2 is SYGVKD. The CDR3 loop reads CAISETGFEQYV. CDR3 nucleotides: TGTGCCATCAGTGAGACAGGGTTCGAGCAGTACGTC.

The V gene is TRBV7-2, the J gene TRBJ1-2; perhaps TRBD1 as D (6 bases). V was clipped by 2 bases and J by 8 bases, with 18 bases between them. CDR1 SGHTA and CDR2 FQGNSA come from the germline V gene. CDR3 length equals 15 residues. The DNA for the CDR3 is TGTGCCAGCAGCTTATACGTCGGGGGGCGCTTCGGCTACACCTTC. It translates to CASSLYVGGRFGYTF.

The chain uses TRBV7-3 and TRBJ2-1; TRBD2 agrees at 8 bases. Germline loops: CDR1 SGHTA, CDR2 FQGTGA. J gave up 4 bases and V 5 bases, and 10 bases lay outside the gene matches. This CDR3 is 16 amino acids long. As DNA, the CDR3 is TGTGCCAGCAGCCCGCGGGGGGACACGGTTTACAATGAGCAGTTCTTC. Protein: CASSPRGDTVYNEQFF. Combining the CDR3 with reference TRBV7-3 and TRBJ2-1 gives the whole variable domain GAGVSQTPSNKVTEKGKYVELRCDPISGHTALYWYRQSLGQGPEFLIYFQGTGAADDSGLPNDRFFAVRPEGSVSTLKIQRTERGDSAVYLCASSPRGDTVYNEQFFGPGTRLTVL.

This clonotype was counted between two and nine times. The chain combines TRBV4-1 with TRBJ2-1; 10 nucleotides line up with TRBD2. The germline gives CDR1 MGHRA, CDR2 YSYEKL. CDR3 size: 15 residues. V shed 2 bases, J shed 4 bases, and the junction held 2 bases outside the gene matches. In DNA form, the CDR3 reads TGCGCCAGCAGCCAACGGACTAGCGGATACAATGAGCAGTTCTTC. As protein: CASSQRTSGYNEQFF.

The genes are TRBV29-1 and TRBJ2-1; 10 nucleotides align to TRBD2. Trimming removed 3 bases from V and 9 bases from J; junction bases left unmatched: 8. This CDR3 region has 14 residues. The germline CDR1 and CDR2 sequences are SQVTM and ANQGSEA. The CDR3 DNA follows: TGCAGCGTTGATGGGCTAGCGGGAGTTGGTGAGCAGTTCTTC. Translating gives CSVDGLAGVGEQFF.

This clonotype turned up a few times. The chain joins TRBV27 to TRBJ2-5; D ambiguous. Deletions cut 5 bases from V and 5 bases from J, with 15 bases between. This CDR3 comprises 14 residues. From germline, CDR1 is MNHEY and CDR2 SMNVEV (reference sequence). The CDR3 DNA follows: TGTGCCAGCAGTCCCCCGGGTCTTCGGGAGACCCAGTACTTC. Protein sequence: CASSPPGLRETQYF.

This chain uses TRBV12-3 or TRBV12-4 with TRBJ2-1; 13 bases fit TRBD2. V trimming: 6 bases; J trimming: 6 bases; junction bases outside the gene matches: 11. The CDR3 extends over 17 amino acids. CDR3 loop: CASSRPKGTSGTNEQFF. CDR3 sequence (DNA): TGTGCCAGCAGCCGTCCTAAGGGGACTAGCGGGACCAATGAGCAGTTCTTC.